This T cell receptor beta chain was found in a study of cytomegalovirus exposure and HLA in healthy donors. Points from the study as a whole: The study labeled 150 to 200 TCR beta chains cytomegalovirus-associated.

PCR primers comprised 60 Vbeta and 13 Jbeta primers. Assay used: immunoSEQ multiplex PCR; TCRdb lists only in-frame clones, some missing. The sample lists 70,000 to 90,000 clones; 84% were seen once. For this clone: Antigen: not known.

Looked up from germline, CDR1 is MRHNA and CDR2 is SNTAGT. Trimming took 4 bases from V and 4 from J, leaving 8 bases between them. This CDR3 is built from 13 residues. The donors comprised healthy bone marrow donors. This sequence originates from a man in his 70s in good health and CMV-seropositive. The chain recombines TRBV6-4 with TRBJ1-5, with D tentatively TRBD1 (5 bases). The sequencing input was PBMCs. This CDR3 reads CASSGGTNQPQHF. DNA for the CDR3: TGTGCCAGCAGTGGCGGGACGAATCAGCCCCAGCATTTT.